This entry lists 7 T cell receptor beta chains sequenced from one sample in a study of spatial heterogeneity in lung cancer. The study, taken as a whole, reports: How many expanded intratumoral alpha and beta TCRs were present tracked the tumor mutation count, which was a count of nonsynonymous mutations.

Sample time point: sample taken at primary tumor resection. TCRdb reanalysed the 5' RACE reads using MiXCR and keeps one entry per CDR3 protein. Altogether tens of thousands of distinct CDR3 sequences are present, under 6.5% being singletons, with the ten largest covering 10%. The antigens for these receptors are not known. The source material was lung tumor tissue, sampled at surgery. The origin of the receptors is a male donor with early-stage non-small cell lung cancer.

This clonotype was seen at least ten times. CDR3 nucleotide sequence: TGTGCCAGCAGCTTAGGGGGACACGGGCTAAATCAGCCCCAGCATTTT. Amino acid sequence: CASSLGGHGLNQPQHF. V is TRBV11-2 and J is TRBJ1-5; the D gene is possibly TRBD1 (6 bases). V dropped 1 base and J dropped 4 bases, with 14 bases sitting between them. The CDR3 sequence is 16 residues long. Germline V gives CDR1 SGHAT, CDR2 FQNNGV.

This clonotype was found many times. The J gene is TRBJ2-3, the V gene TRBV15, with 12 bases identical to TRBD2. From germline, CDR1 is LNHNV and CDR2 YYDKDF (reference sequence). V trimming: 0 bases; J trimming: 3 bases; junction bases outside the gene matches: 13. This CDR3 has 20 amino acids. The CDR3 loop is CATSRDRLAGGPGGTDTQYF. The CDR3 DNA follows: TGTGCCACCAGCAGAGACAGGCTAGCGGGAGGGCCAGGGGGAACAGATACGCAGTATTTT.

This clonotype came up many times. V gene TRBV4-2 combines with J gene TRBJ2-1; unclear D gene. This CDR3 is 15 amino acids long. Trimming removed 4 bases at V and 0 bases at J, with 10 bases between. The V gene's germline CDR1 is LGHNA and CDR2 YNFKEQ. The CDR3 spells CASSPDESSYNEQFF. The CDR3 nucleotides read TGTGCCAGCAGCCCGGACGAAAGCTCCTACAATGAGCAGTTCTTC.

This clonotype was seen at least ten times. This chain joins TRBV9 and TRBJ2-5; D possibly uses TRBD1 or TRBD2 (5 bases each). Trimming removed 4 bases at V and 5 bases at J, with 15 bases between. CDR1 and CDR2 (germline): SGDLS, YYNGEE. This CDR3 is 14 amino acids long. The chain's CDR3 is CASSIGARGETQYF. The CDR3 DNA sequence: TGTGCCAGCAGCATTGGGGCCAGAGGGGAGACCCAGTACTTC.

The genes are TRBV9 and TRBJ1-5, with 7 bases aligning to TRBD1. V dropped 10 bases and J dropped 2; count of bases not matched to a gene: 12. The CDR3 is 15 residues long. Germline V gives CDR1 SGDLS, CDR2 YYNGEE. Written as DNA, the CDR3 is TGTGCCGGGGAACAGGGGACTCATGGCAATCAGCCCCAGCATTTT. This gives the protein CAGEQGTHGNQPQHF.

This clonotype was recorded many times. The chain couples TRBV3-1 to TRBJ2-2, with D perhaps matching TRBD1 (6 bases). CDR3 length: 15 amino acids. Germline CDR1 LGHDT, CDR2 YNNKEL (reference sequence). The V gene lost 4 bases and the J gene lost 3 bases, with 12 bases spanning the gap. DNA of the CDR3: TGTGCCAGCAGCCGGGGGCAGGCATACACCGGGGAGCTGTTTTTT. Residues: CASSRGQAYTGELFF.

This clonotype was seen at least ten times. CDR3 DNA: TGTGCCAGCAGGTACCAAGAGACCCAGTACTTC. Translation gives CASRYQETQYF. The chain combines TRBV5-6 with TRBJ2-5; D gene ambiguous. The ends were cut back, 5 bases at V and 0 bases at J, with 2 bases in the middle. CDR1 and CDR2 from the germline V gene are SGHDT and YYEEEE. There are 11 residues in the CDR3.